The 20 T cell receptor beta chains in this list originate from one sample, sequenced in a study of cytotoxic CD8 clonotypes in ibrutinib-treated CLL. Repertoires were generated with immunoSEQ multiplex PCR, while TCRdb's copy carries only in-frame clones and drops some. In the table there are around 310,000 clones, around four fifths of which are singletons. Sequencing used PBMCs, obtained before ibrutinib treatment. The receptors come from a human donor with chronic lymphocytic leukemia.

The chain employs TRBV18 and TRBJ2-2; D could derive from TRBD1 or TRBD2 (5 bases each). This CDR3 is 16 amino acids long. Germline V gives CDR1 KGHSH, CDR2 LQKENI. With 2 bases removed from V and 3 bases from J, the gap between germline ends came to 13 bases. In DNA form, the CDR3 reads TGTGCCAGCTCACCAGGGACCTCTGGCTACACCGGGGAGCTGTTTTTT. Translating gives CASSPGTSGYTGELFF.

This clone was seen just once. The V gene is TRBV4-3, the J gene TRBJ2-1; tentatively, D is TRBD1 or TRBD2 (5 bases each). The CDR3 loop spans 14 amino acids. V gave up 7 bases and J gave up 8 bases, with 18 bases separating them. Per the germline V gene, CDR1 is LGHNA and CDR2 is YSLEER. CDR3 nucleotide sequence: TGCGCCAGCAATACGGGACCTCGAGAAGATGAGCAGTTCTTC. Its translation: CASNTGPREDEQFF.

The V call is TRBV30, the J call TRBJ1-3; 8 bases align to TRBD1. The germline V gene encodes CDR1 GTSNPN and CDR2 SVGIG (reference sequence). The CDR3 is 15 residues long. V lost 2 bases to trimming and J lost 2 bases; unmatched junction nucleotides: 5. DNA for the CDR3: TGTGCCTGGAGTCGTGACAGGGGACCTGGAAACACCATATATTTT. Its protein product is CAWSRDRGPGNTIYF.

This clone was observed once. V usage is TRBV5-1 and J usage is TRBJ2-2; TRBD2 matches at 12 bases. CDR3 length: 17 residues. The V gene's germline CDR1 is SGHRS and CDR2 YFSETQ. After removal of 1 base from V and 4 bases from J, the junction contained 5 bases not matched to a gene. This CDR3 is CASSLWSSGRGTGELFF. The CDR3 DNA sequence: TGCGCCAGCAGCTTGTGGTCTAGCGGGAGGGGCACCGGGGAGCTGTTTTTT.

The V gene is TRBV2, the J gene TRBJ2-3; TRBD2 matches at 10 bases. The CDR3 totals 17 residues. Germline values: CDR1 SNHLY, CDR2 FYNNEI. V gave up 3 bases and J gave up 5 bases; unmatched junction bases: 11. The CDR3 spells CASSDGNLAGVRDTQYF. CDR3 DNA sequence: TGTGCCAGCAGTGACGGGAACCTAGCGGGAGTTAGAGATACGCAGTATTTT.

As regards this clone: Within the sample, other DNA sequences also encode this same CDR3. The rearrangement joins TRBV9 to TRBJ2-1; TRBD1 is a possible D gene (5 bases). Trimming removed 3 bases from V and 7 bases from J, with 8 bases in between. Per the germline V gene, CDR1 is SGDLS and CDR2 is YYNGEE. This CDR3 region has 12 residues. The CDR3: CASSGGGNEQFF. The CDR3 DNA reads TGTGCCAGCAGCGGGGGCGGAAATGAGCAGTTCTTC. Full variable domain (remainder filled in from reference TRBV9 and TRBJ2-1): DSGVTQTPKHLITATGQRVTLRCSPRSGDLSVYWYQQSLDQGLQFLIQYYNGEERAKGNILERFSAQQFPDLHSELNLSSLELGDSALYFCASSGGGNEQFFGPGTRLTVL.

This sequence joins TRBV5-1 and TRBJ2-1, with TRBD2 identical over 14 bases. This CDR3 region has 15 residues. Per the germline V gene, CDR1 is SGHRS and CDR2 is YFSETQ. J lost 9 bases, V lost 4 bases, and 6 bases had no gene match. DNA of the CDR3: TGCGCCAGCAGCCTGGGACTAGCGGGAGAGGGTGAGCAGTTCTTC. It codes for CASSLGLAGEGEQFF.

This rearrangement joins TRBV9 to TRBJ2-2; the D is unclear. CDR1 is SGDLS, CDR2 YYNGEE, per germline. Trimming took 4 bases from V and 5 from J, leaving 12 bases between them. CDR3 length equals 14 residues. The CDR3 reads CASSPRKATGELFF. In DNA, the CDR3 is TGTGCCAGCAGCCCCCGAAAAGCTACCGGGGAGCTGTTTTTT.

The chain combines TRBV11-2 with TRBJ2-3; 8 nucleotides align to TRBD2. The length of the CDR3 is 16 residues. From germline, CDR1 is SGHAT and CDR2 FQNNGV. J lost 4 bases, V lost 6 bases, and 12 bases had no gene match. This CDR3 reads CASSPRAGGYADTQYF. DNA of the CDR3: TGTGCCAGCAGTCCCCGGGCGGGAGGCTACGCAGATACGCAGTATTTT.

The chain carries TRBV9 and TRBJ1-2, with 7 bases aligning to TRBD1. The CDR3 covers 15 residues. Germline V gene data show CDR1 as SGDLS and CDR2 as YYNGEE. After removal of 3 bases from V and 6 bases from J, the junction contained 11 bases not matched to a gene. The CDR3, as DNA: TGTGCCAGCAGCGGAAAAAGACAGGGAATTGATGGCTACACCTTC. Amino acids: CASSGKRQGIDGYTF.

This clone was recorded a few times. The chain uses TRBV6-5 and TRBJ1-2; no firm D call. Germline V gene sequence: CDR1 MNHEY, CDR2 SVGAGI. The CDR3 length is 9 residues. The germline V and J ends were trimmed by 5 bases and 12 bases, with 7 bases remaining between them. CDR3 DNA sequence: TGTGCCAGCAGTGAAGCCCACACCTTC. This codes for CASSEAHTF.

This clone was detected once. V and J are TRBV19 and TRBJ2-3; D is perhaps TRBD2 (5 bases). Trimming left V 7 bases short and J 0 bases short, with 20 bases between. The germline V gene has CDR1 LNHDA and CDR2 SQIVND (reference sequence). CDR3 size: 17 residues. This chain's CDR3 is CASTPTRGLYSTDTQYF. CDR3 coding DNA: TGTGCCAGTACCCCGACCCGTGGACTCTATAGCACAGATACGCAGTATTTT.

In this sample, this clone turned up a few times. The CDR3 loop reads CASSYPPGKGFF. The CDR3, as DNA: TGTGCCAGCAGCTACCCCCCGGGCAAGGGTTTCTTT. J is TRBJ1-1 and V is TRBV7-9; D uncertain. CDR3 length: 12 amino acids. Trimming took 4 bases from V and 13 from J, leaving 16 bases between them. Germline values: CDR1 SEHNR, CDR2 FQNEAQ (reference sequence). The entire variable domain, with the rest obtained from reference TRBV7-9 and TRBJ1-1, is as follows: DTGVSQNPRHKITKRGQNVTFRCDPISEHNRLYWYRQTLGQGPEFLTYFQNEAQLEKSRLLSDRFSAERPKGSFSTLEIQRTEQGDSAMYLCASSYPPGKGFFGQGTRLTVV.

This rearrangement joins TRBV30 to TRBJ1-3, with D maybe TRBD1 (5 bases). V lost 8 bases and J 4 bases, leaving 15 bases between the germline ends. This CDR3 has 13 amino acids. The germline V gene has CDR1 GTSNPN and CDR2 SVGIG (reference sequence). CDR3 DNA sequence: TGTGCCCGCAGTCAGGGCACGGGAAACACCATATATTTT. This sequence encodes CARSQGTGNTIYF.

The rearrangement uses TRBV29-1 and TRBJ2-7, with TRBD2 identical over 12 bases. The CDR3 runs to 13 residues. CDR1 and CDR2 (germline): SQVTM, ANQGSEA. After removal of 6 bases from V and 6 bases from J, the junction contained 6 bases not matched to a gene. The CDR3 coding sequence is TGCAGCGTCTTACTAGCGGGAGGTGGCGAGCAGTACTTC. Encoded protein: CSVLLAGGGEQYF.

The chain is built from TRBV13 and TRBJ2-7; no firm D call. Germline V gene data show CDR1 as PRHDT and CDR2 as FYEKMQ (reference sequence). There are 16 residues in the CDR3. Trimming took 4 bases from V and 2 from J, leaving 18 bases between them. CDR3 sequence (DNA): TGTGCCAGCAGCTCGAGTCTATCTGAACAGACCTACGAGCAGTACTTC. It encodes CASSSSLSEQTYEQYF.

The chain couples TRBV27 to TRBJ2-6; D unclear. The CDR3 is 14 residues long. The V gene's germline CDR1 is MNHEY and CDR2 SMNVEV (reference sequence). V was clipped by 8 bases and J by 2 bases, with 10 bases between them. The CDR3 region has the DNA TGTGCCAGCCAAACCCTTGCTGGGGCCAACGTCCTGACTTTC. Translating it yields CASQTLAGANVLTF.

V usage is TRBV25-1 and J usage is TRBJ2-1, with D perhaps matching TRBD1 (5 bases). CDR1 is MGHDK, CDR2 SYGVNS, per germline. The CDR3 has 13 residues. V lost 7 bases and J lost 3, with 10 bases in between. CDR3 residues: CASNYDSYNEQFF. Here the CDR3 DNA reads TGTGCCAGCAACTACGACAGCTACAATGAGCAGTTCTTC.

This clone was detected only once. V gene TRBV30 combines with J gene TRBJ2-2, with D perhaps given as TRBD1 or TRBD2 (5 bases each). The CDR3 runs to 13 residues. V gave up 3 bases and J gave up 3 bases, with 8 bases separating them. The germline V gene encodes CDR1 GTSNPN and CDR2 SVGIG (reference sequence). CDR3 protein: CAWRGTYTGELFF. The CDR3 region has the DNA TGTGCCTGGAGGGGGACCTACACCGGGGAGCTGTTTTTT.

The gene calls are TRBV29-1 and TRBJ1-1; TRBD1 is a possible D gene (6 bases). The V gene's germline CDR1 is SQVTM and CDR2 ANQGSEA. The CDR3 extends over 14 amino acids. Trimming shortened V by 6 bases and J by 3 bases, and 17 bases separated the two germline ends. DNA of the CDR3: TGCAGCGTAACAAACAGGGTATTGGACACTGAAGCTTTCTTT. Protein product: CSVTNRVLDTEAFF.